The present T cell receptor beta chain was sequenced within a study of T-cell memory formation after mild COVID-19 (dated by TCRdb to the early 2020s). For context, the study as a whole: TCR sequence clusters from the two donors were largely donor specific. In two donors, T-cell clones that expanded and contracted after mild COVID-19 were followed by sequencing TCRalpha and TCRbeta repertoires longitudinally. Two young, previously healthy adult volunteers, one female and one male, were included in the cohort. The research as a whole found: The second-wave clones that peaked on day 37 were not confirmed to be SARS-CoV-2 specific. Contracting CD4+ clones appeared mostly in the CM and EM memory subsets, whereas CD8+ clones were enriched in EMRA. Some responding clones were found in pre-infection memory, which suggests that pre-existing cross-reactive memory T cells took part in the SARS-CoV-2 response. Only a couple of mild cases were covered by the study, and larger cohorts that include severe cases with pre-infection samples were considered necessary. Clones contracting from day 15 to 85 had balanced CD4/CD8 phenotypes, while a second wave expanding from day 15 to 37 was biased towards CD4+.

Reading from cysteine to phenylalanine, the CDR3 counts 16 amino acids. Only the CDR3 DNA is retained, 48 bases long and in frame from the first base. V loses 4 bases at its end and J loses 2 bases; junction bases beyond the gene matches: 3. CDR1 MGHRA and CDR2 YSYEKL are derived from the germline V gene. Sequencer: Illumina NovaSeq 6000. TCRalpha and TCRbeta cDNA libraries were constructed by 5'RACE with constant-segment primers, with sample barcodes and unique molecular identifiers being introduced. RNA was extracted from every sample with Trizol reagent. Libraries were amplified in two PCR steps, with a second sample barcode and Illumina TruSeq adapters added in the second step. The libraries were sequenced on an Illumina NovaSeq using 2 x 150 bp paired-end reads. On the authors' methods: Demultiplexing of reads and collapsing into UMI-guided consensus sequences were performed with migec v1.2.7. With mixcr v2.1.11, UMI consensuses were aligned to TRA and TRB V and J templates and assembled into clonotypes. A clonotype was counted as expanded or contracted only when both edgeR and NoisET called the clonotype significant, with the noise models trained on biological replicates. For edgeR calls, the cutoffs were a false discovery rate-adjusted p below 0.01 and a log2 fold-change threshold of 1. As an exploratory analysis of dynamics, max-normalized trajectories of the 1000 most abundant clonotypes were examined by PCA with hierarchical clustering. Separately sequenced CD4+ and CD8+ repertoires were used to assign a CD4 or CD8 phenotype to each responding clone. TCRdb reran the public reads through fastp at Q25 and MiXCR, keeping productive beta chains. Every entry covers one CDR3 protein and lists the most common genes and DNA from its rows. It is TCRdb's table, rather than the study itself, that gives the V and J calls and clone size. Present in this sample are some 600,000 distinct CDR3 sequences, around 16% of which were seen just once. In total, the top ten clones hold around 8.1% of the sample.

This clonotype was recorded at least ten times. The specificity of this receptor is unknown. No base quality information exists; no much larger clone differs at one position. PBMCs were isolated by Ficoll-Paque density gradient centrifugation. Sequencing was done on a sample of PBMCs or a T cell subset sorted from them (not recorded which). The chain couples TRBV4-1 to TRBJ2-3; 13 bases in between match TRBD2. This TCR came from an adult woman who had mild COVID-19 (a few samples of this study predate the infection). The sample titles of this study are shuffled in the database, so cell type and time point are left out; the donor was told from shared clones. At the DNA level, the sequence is TGCGCCAGCAGCCCAGGGACTAGCGGGGTCACAGATACGCAGTATTTT. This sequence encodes CASSPGTSGVTDTQYF.